The present entry profiles one T cell receptor beta chain with its context. No cognate antigen has been identified for it. Base qualities were left out, and no much larger clone turns up one base away. Other DNA variants within this sample encode the same CDR3. TCRbeta CDR3 regions were amplified from genomic DNA using the immunoSEQ Assay, a bias-controlled multiplex PCR. The study's own analysis went as follows. The number of nucleated cells in each sample was estimated by amplification of reference gene primers within the assay. Sequence reads were collapsed and filtered to measure the absolute abundance of every unique TCRbeta CDR3 rearrangement. For each sample, productive Simpson clonality was calculated by taking the square root of Simpson's diversity index across productive rearrangements. TCRdb stores this immuneACCESS table with in-frame sequences only. Part of the clones is absent; in the studies checked, under half of the shortfall reflects unresolved V genes, and no reason is known for the rest. The D gene and trimming were derived from the DNA, and the V and J assignments and clone size from that table. This sample has more than 250,000 clones in its table, and around 84% of those were observed once. The ten most abundant clones make up 10% of the sample.

Enrolling through a virtual design, the prospective study's participants ranged in age from roughly 18 to 89 years and lived across roughly 24 United States geographic areas. In the prospective study, cohorts were assigned on the basis of participant-reported clinical history obtained from a screening survey and a study questionnaire. Recovered participants in ImmuneRACE Cohort 3 were defined as having two consecutive negative NP/OP PCR tests, clearance from a healthcare professional, or resolution of symptoms. Each participant in the prospective study had whole blood, serum and a nasopharyngeal or oropharyngeal swab collected by mobile phlebotomists. Additional blood draws and questionnaires over a 2-month period could optionally be provided by prospective study participants. Before DNA extraction, prospective study blood samples were shipped either frozen or at room temperature. The data belong to a study of blood T cell repertoires in COVID-19 (dated by TCRdb to 2020 to 2022). Describing the broader study: Collaborator samples came from the United States, Italy and Spain and covered acute and convalescent phases of COVID-19. The material from the prospective study consisted of cDNA or gDNA derived from T cells, B-cell-depleted T cells, or PBMCs. The dataset comprised deeply sampled blood TCRbeta repertoires from subjects exposed to, actively infected with, or recovered from COVID-19. The repertoires were made available in a free public database intended to serve as a resource for research on the immune response to SARS-CoV-2. Samples came from the ongoing ImmuneRACE study (first 160 participants) plus 1,254 subjects from 6 global collaborators. A de-identified subject ID, COVID-19 status, age in years and sex were almost always included in the sample metadata. Where available, HLA class I and class II types were taken from metadata supplied by the sample provider and were not determined by assay-based typing. Broader findings and caveats from the paper: The quantity of clinical and demographic metadata differed by source and by participant and was supplied without curation.

Relative to germline, V is missing 5 bases and J is missing 4 bases, with 3 bases of the junction outside any gene match. The CDR3 covers 16 residues, taking in both the cysteine and the phenylalanine. The retained sequence is limited to the CDR3, 48 bases, with the frame set at the first base. The germline V gene supplies CDR1 SGHTA and CDR2 FQGTGA. The sequence joins TRBV7-3 to TRBJ2-3; 16 of the junction bases match TRBD2. The sample comprised PBMCs or T cells enriched from blood (not recorded which). The source of this sequence is a woman aged 18-29 years who had recovered from COVID-19. The CDR3 protein is CASSAGLAGGADTQYF. The nucleotides are TGTGCCAGCAGCGCGGGACTAGCGGGAGGGGCAGATACGCAGTATTTT.